One sample yielded the 9 T cell receptor beta chains listed below, sequenced in a study of response to subunit inactivated influenza vaccine (dated by TCRdb to the late 2010s). The method behind the library was RT-PCR. Sequencing used an Illumina HiSeq 2500. TCRdb applied fastp at Q25 and MiXCR to the public reads, then kept only in-frame beta chains. Rows matching on CDR3 protein sequence are summarized as one entry with the most common DNA and genes. A total of fewer than 750,000 distinct CDR3 sequences appear in this sample, 14% of them only once. Clones ranked in the top ten supply around 10% of the sample. Sequencing was performed on PBMCs from blood, taken about 13 days after vaccination. The source is a man aged 50-60 years who received an inactivated influenza vaccine. Donor details come from another sample of the same person, matched by shared clones.

In its sample, this clonotype was seen many times. For the CDR3, the DNA is TGTGCCAGCAGCCAGGACAGGGCCAATGAGCAGTTCTTC. Translating it yields CASSQDRANEQFF. The chain combines TRBV4-2 with TRBJ2-1; TRBD1 aligns across 8 bases. Germline trimming cut 3 bases from V and 6 bases from J; bases unmatched to any gene: 1. This CDR3 has 13 residues. Germline lookup yields CDR1 LGHNA and CDR2 YNFKEQ.

There are many counts of this clonotype. CDR3 sequence: CSVVRDTEAFF. The CDR3 DNA is TGCAGCGTTGTCAGGGACACTGAAGCTTTCTTT. The V gene is TRBV29-1, the J gene TRBJ1-1; maybe TRBD1 (5 bases). The V gene lost 4 bases and the J gene lost 3 bases, with 6 bases spanning the gap. From germline, CDR1 is SQVTM and CDR2 ANQGSEA. This CDR3 contains 11 residues.

CDR3 residues: CASSPRQGTPGHGELFF. CDR3 sequence (DNA): TGTGCCAGCAGCCCCCGACAGGGCACACCCGGACACGGGGAGCTGTTTTTT. The chain couples TRBV9 to TRBJ2-2; 7 bases map to TRBD1. The CDR3 has 17 residues. The germline CDR1 and CDR2 sequences are SGDLS and YYNGEE. The ends lost 4 bases at V and 7 bases at J; junction bases unmatched: 16.

This clonotype was seen more than once but under ten times. The chain uses TRBV18 and TRBJ2-5; D uncertain. Germline loops: CDR1 KGHSH, CDR2 LQKENI. This CDR3 contains 15 residues. V lost 3 bases to trimming and J lost 4 bases, with 15 bases between them. DNA of the CDR3: TGTGCCAGCTCACCGCCCCCGGGTGGATTAGAGACCCAGTACTTC. It is translated as CASSPPPGGLETQYF.

The chain carries TRBV5-1 and TRBJ2-4; 9 bases agree with TRBD1. Germline loops: CDR1 SGHRS, CDR2 YFSETQ. There are 12 residues in the CDR3. V dropped 4 bases and J dropped 11; count of bases not matched to a gene: 4. The CDR3 protein is CASSSGDRVQYF. DNA for the CDR3: TGCGCCAGCAGCAGTGGGGACAGGGTTCAGTACTTC.

The chain couples TRBV5-5 to TRBJ1-6; 7 nucleotides agree with TRBD1. Germline V gene sequence: CDR1 SGHKS, CDR2 YYEKEE (reference sequence). The CDR3 runs 17 residues. The ends lost 1 base at V and 3 bases at J; junction bases unmatched: 7. Here the CDR3 reads CASSLLGGAIYNSPLHF. CDR3 coding DNA: TGTGCCAGCAGCTTGTTAGGGGGCGCAATCTATAATTCACCCCTCCACTTT.

The sample holds a few counts of this clonotype. The V and J genes are TRBV5-6 and TRBJ2-2; D is undetermined. V lost 4 bases and J 1 base, leaving 23 bases between the germline ends. From germline, CDR1 is SGHDT and CDR2 YYEEEE. The CDR3 has 19 residues. CDR3 nucleotide sequence: TGTGCCAGCAGCCCCAATGGCCGGTATTGGCAGCTGAACACCGGGGAGCTGTTTTTT. Protein product: CASSPNGRYWQLNTGELFF.

This chain connects TRBV3-1 to TRBJ1-5, with D possibly TRBD1 on 5 matching bases. Germline V gives CDR1 LGHDT, CDR2 YNNKEL (reference sequence). This CDR3 contains 14 residues. Trimming took 0 bases from V and 5 from J, leaving 8 bases between them. CDR3 protein: CASSQEGRDQPQHF. DNA of the CDR3: TGTGCCAGCAGCCAAGAAGGCAGGGATCAGCCCCAGCATTTT. The full variable domain, with the rest looked up from reference TRBV3-1 and TRBJ1-5, is DTAVSQTPKYLVTQMGNDKSIKCEQNLGHDTMYWYKQDSKKFLKIMFSYNNKELIINETVPNRFSPKSPDKAHLNLHINSLELGDSAVYFCASSQEGRDQPQHFGDGTRLSIL.

This clonotype showed up many times. The chain carries TRBV12-3 or TRBV12-4 and TRBJ1-2; 10 bases are a match to TRBD1. V trimming: 6 bases; J trimming: 4 bases; junction bases outside the gene matches: 5. This CDR3 has 14 amino acids. The CDR3 loop is CASSPGTGVYGYTF. The CDR3 DNA follows: TGTGCCAGCAGCCCCGGGACAGGGGTCTATGGCTACACCTTC.